This T cell receptor (beta chain) originates from a study of Graves' ophthalmopathy and Graves' hyperthyroidism. Study in general: Before any treatment was given, at initial diagnosis, peripheral blood was collected. Study-wide results and caveats: Built on 13 signatures, a model told ophthalmopathy apart from stable hyperthyroidism with almost 90% sensitivity and 70% to 82% specificity.

RNA transcripts yielded amplified TCR beta CDR3 regions. An opening RT-PCR round employed HTBI primers and preceded a second-round multiplex PCR. TCRdb reprocessed the multiplex PCR reads via MiXCR and lists one record per CDR3 protein. Of about 220,000 distinct CDR3 sequences in the sample, about 22% are singletons; the top ten hold 43%. Ophthalmopathy donors showed moderate-to-severe activity, CAS ≥3, NOSPECS ≥4 and a duration under 3 months. Clinicians made diagnoses from clinical symptoms, serum thyroxine, TRAb, thyroid ultrasound and orbital computed tomography. The germline V gene encodes CDR1 LGHNA and CDR2 YNFKEQ. This CDR3 has 18 amino acids. In this sample, this clonotype turned up many times. The antigen remains unidentified. Mismatch with germline at one junction end may stem from a read error.

The clonotype originates from a woman in her fifties or sixties with Graves' ophthalmopathy. This sequence joins TRBV4-2 and TRBJ1-5; D is uncertain. Source material: peripheral blood. DNA for the CDR3: TGTGCCAGCAGCGAAGACGGCTCCGCCGCATATAGCAATCAGCCCCAGCATTTT. This translates into CASSEDGSAAYSNQPQHF.